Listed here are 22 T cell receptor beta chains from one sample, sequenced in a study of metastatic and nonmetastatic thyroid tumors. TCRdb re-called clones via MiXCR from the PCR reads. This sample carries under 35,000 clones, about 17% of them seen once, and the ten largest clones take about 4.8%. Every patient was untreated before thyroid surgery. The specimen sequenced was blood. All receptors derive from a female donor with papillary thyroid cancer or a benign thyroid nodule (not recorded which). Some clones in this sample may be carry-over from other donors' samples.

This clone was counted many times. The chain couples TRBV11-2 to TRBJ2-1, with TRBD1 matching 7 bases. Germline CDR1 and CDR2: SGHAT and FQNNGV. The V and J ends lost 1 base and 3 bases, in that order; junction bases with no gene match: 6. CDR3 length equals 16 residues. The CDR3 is CASSLGQGEIYNEQFF. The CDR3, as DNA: TGTGCCAGCAGCTTAGGGCAGGGGGAGATCTACAATGAGCAGTTCTTC.

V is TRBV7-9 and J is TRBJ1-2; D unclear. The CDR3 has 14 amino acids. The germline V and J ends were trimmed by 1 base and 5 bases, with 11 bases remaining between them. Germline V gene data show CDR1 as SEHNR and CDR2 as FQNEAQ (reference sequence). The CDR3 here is CASSLVSVMYGYTF. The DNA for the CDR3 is TGTGCCAGCAGCTTAGTTTCCGTAATGTATGGCTACACCTTC.

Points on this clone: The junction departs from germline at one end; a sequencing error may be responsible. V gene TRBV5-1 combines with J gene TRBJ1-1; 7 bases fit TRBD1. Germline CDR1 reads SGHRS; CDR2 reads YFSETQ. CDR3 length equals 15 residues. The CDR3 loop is CTSSLEEGADTEAFF. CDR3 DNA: TGCACCAGCAGCTTGGAGGAGGGGGCGGACACTGAAGCTTTCTTT.

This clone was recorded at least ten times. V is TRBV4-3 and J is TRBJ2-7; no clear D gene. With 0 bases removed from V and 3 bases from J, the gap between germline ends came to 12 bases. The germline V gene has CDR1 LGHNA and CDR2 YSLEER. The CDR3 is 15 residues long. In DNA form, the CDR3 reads TGCGCCAGCAGCCAAGATGATCGGGTAAACTACGAGCAGTACTTC. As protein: CASSQDDRVNYEQYF.

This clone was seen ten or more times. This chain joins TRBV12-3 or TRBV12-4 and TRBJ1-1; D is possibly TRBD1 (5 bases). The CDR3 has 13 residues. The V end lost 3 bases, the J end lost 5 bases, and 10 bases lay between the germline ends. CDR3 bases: TGTGCCAGCAGTTTGTGGGGGGAGACTGAAGCTTTCTTT. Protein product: CASSLWGETEAFF.

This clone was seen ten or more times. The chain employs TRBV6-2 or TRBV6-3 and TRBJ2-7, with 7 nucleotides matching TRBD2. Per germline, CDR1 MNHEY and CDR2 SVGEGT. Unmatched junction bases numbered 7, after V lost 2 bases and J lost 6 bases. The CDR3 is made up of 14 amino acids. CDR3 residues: CASSYGKRDGEQYF. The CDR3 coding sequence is TGTGCCAGCAGTTACGGTAAGCGGGACGGCGAGCAGTACTTC.

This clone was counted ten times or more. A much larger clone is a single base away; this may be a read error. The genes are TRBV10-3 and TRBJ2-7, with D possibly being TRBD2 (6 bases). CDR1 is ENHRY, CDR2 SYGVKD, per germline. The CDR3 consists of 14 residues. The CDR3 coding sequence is TGTGCCATCAGTGAAGATAGCGGTTCCTACGGGCAGTACTTC. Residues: CAISEDSGSYGQYF.

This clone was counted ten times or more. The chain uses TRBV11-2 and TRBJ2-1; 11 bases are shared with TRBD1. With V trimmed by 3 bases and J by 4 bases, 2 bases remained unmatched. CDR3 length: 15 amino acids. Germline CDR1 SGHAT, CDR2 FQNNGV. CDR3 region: CASSFGTGGYNEQFF. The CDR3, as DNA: TGTGCCAGCAGCTTCGGGACAGGGGGTTACAATGAGCAGTTCTTC.

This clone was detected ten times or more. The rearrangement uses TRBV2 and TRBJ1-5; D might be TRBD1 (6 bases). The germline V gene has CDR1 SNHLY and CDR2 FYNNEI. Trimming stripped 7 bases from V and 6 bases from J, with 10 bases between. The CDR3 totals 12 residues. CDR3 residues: CASKGGGQPQHF. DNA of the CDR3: TGTGCCAGCAAGGGGGGGGGTCAGCCCCAGCATTTT.

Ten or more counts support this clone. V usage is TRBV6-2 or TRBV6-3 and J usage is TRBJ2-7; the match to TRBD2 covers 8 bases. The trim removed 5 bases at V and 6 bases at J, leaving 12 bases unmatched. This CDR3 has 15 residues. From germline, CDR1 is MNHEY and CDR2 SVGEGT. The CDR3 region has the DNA TGTGCCAGCAGTACTGAAGGGACTAGTGGAGGCGAGCAGTACTTC. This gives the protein CASSTEGTSGGEQYF.

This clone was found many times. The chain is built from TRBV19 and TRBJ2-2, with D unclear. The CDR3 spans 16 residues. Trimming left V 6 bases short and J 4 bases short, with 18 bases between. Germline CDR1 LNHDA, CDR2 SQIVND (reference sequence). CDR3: CASRAQQKSTTGELFF. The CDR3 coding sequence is TGTGCCAGTAGGGCCCAACAGAAATCCACCACCGGGGAGCTGTTTTTT.

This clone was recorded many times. CDR3 nucleotide sequence: TGTGCCAGCAGCGTCGACGGTAATTTTGAAGCTTTCTTT. Translation: CASSVDGNFEAFF. This chain connects TRBV9 to TRBJ1-1; D uncertain. In germline, CDR1 is SGDLS, CDR2 YYNGEE. CDR3 length: 13 residues. The V end was cut by 2 bases, the J end by 7 bases, with 12 bases between.

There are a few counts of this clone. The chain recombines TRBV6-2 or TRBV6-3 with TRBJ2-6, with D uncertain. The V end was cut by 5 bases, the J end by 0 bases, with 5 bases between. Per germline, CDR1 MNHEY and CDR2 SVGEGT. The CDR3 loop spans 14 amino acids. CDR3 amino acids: CASSPPSGANVLTF. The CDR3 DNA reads TGTGCCAGCAGTCCCCCCTCTGGGGCCAACGTCCTGACTTTC.

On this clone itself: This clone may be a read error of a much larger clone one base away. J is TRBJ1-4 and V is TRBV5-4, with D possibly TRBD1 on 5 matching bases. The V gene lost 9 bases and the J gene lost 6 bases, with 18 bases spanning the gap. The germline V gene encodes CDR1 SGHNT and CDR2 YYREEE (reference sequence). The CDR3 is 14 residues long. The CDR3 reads CAIHTAGMDEKLFF. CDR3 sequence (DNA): TGTGCCATCCACACTGCAGGGATGGATGAAAAACTGTTTTTT.

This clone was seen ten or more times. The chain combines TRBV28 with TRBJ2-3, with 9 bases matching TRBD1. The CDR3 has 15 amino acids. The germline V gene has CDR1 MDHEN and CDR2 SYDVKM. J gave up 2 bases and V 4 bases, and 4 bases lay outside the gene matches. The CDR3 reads CASSSGQGDTDTQYF. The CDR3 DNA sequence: TGTGCCAGCAGTTCGGGACAGGGAGACACAGATACGCAGTATTTT.

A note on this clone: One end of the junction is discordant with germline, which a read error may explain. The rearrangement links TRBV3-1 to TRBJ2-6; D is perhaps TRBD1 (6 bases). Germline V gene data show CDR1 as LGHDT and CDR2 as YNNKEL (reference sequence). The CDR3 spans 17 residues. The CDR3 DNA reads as TGTGCCAGCAGCCGGGACATAGAACCCTCTGGGGCCAACGTCCTGAATTTC. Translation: CASSRDIEPSGANVLNF.

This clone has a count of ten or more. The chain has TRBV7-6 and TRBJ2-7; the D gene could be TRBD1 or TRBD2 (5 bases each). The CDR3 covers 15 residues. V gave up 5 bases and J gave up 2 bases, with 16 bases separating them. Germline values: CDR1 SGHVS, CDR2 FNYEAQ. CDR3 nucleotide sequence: TGTGCCAGCAGCAGACCCGGGACGGGGACCTACGAGCAGTACTTC. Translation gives CASSRPGTGTYEQYF.

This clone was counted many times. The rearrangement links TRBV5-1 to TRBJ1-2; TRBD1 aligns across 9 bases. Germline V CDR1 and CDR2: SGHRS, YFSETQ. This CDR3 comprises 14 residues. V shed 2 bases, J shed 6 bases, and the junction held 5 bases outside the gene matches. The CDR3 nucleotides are TGCGCCAGCAGCTTAGCCGGGACAGGGCATGGCTACACCTTC. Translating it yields CASSLAGTGHGYTF.

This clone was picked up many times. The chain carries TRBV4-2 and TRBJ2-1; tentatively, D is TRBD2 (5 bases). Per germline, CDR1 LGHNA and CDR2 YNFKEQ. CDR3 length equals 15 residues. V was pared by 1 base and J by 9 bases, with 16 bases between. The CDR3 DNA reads TGTGCCAGCAGCCAAGTAGCCGCTACTAGGCCTGAGCAGTTCTTC. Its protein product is CASSQVAATRPEQFF.

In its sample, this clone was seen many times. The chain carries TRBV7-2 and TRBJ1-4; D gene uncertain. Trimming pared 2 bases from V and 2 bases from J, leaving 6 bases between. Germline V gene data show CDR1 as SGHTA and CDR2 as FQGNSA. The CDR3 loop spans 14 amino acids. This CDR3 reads CASSLYYTNEKLFF. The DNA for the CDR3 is TGTGCCAGCAGCTTATACTACACTAATGAAAAACTGTTTTTT.

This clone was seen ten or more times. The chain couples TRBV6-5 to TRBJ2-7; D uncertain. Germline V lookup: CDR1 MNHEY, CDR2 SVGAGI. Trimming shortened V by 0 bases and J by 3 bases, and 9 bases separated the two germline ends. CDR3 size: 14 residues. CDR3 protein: CASSYSGDNYEQYF. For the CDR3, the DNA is TGTGCCAGCAGTTACTCCGGCGACAACTACGAGCAGTACTTC.

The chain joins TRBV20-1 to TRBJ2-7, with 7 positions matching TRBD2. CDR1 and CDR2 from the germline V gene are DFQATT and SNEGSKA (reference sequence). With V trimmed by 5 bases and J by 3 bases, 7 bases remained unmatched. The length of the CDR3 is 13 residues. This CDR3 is CSAAGLVDYEQYF. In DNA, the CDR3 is TGCAGTGCTGCCGGACTAGTCGACTACGAGCAGTACTTC.